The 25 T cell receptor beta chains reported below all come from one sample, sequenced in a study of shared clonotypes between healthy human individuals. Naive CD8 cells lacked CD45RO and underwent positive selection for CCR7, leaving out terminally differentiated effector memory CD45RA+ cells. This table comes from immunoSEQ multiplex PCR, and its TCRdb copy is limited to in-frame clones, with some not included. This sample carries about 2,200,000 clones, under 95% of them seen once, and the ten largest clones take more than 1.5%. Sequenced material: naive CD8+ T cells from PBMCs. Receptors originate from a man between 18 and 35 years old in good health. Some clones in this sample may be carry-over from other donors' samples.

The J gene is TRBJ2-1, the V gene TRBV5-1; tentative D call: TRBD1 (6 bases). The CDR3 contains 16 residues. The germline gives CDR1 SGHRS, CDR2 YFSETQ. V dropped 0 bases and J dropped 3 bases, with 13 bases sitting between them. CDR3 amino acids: CASSLGRGSNYNEQFF. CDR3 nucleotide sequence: TGCGCCAGCAGCTTGGGAAGGGGGAGCAACTACAATGAGCAGTTCTTC.

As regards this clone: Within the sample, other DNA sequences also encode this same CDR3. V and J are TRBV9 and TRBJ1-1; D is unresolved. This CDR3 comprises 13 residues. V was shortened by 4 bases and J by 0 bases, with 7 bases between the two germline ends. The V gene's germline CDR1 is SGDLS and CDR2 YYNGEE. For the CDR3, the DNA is TGTGCCAGCAGCCCCCCGATGAACACTGAAGCTTTCTTT. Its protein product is CASSPPMNTEAFF.

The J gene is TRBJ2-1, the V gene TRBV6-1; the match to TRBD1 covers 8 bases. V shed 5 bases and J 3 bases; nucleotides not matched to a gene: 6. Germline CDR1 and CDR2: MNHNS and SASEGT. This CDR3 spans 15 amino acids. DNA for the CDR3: TGTGCCAGCAGTCTTAGGACAGGGAACTACAATGAGCAGTTCTTC. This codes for CASSLRTGNYNEQFF.

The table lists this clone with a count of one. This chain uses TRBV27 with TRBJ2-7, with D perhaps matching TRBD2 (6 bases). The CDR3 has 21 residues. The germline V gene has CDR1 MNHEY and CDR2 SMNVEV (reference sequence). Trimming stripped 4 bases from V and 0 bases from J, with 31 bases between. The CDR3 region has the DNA TGTGCCAGCAGTTCCCGGGAGATGTCCGCCAGGGACTCTCCCTTCTCCTACGAGCAGTACTTC. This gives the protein CASSSREMSARDSPFSYEQYF.

The CDR3 reads CASSSTGTGYNEQFF. The CDR3 coding sequence is TGTGCCAGCAGTTCCACCGGGACAGGGTACAATGAGCAGTTCTTC. The chain recombines TRBV27 with TRBJ2-1; 9 bases align to TRBD1. Germline CDR1 MNHEY, CDR2 SMNVEV (reference sequence). V was pared by 4 bases and J by 4 bases, with 5 bases of the junction left unmatched. The CDR3 consists of 15 residues.

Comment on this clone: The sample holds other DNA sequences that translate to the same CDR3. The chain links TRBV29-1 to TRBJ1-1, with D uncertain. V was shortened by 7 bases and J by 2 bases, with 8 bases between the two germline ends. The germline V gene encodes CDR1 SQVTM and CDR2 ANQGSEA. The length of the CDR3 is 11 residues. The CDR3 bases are TGCAGCGCCGGGGTAAACACTGAAGCTTTCTTT. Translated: CSAGVNTEAFF.

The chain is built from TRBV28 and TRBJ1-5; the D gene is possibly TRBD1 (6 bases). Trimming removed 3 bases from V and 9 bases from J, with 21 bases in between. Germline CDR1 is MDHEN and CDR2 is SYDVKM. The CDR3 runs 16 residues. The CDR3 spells CASSFLLTGTGWPQHF. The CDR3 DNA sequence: TGTGCCAGCAGTTTCCTTCTAACAGGGACTGGTTGGCCCCAGCATTTT.

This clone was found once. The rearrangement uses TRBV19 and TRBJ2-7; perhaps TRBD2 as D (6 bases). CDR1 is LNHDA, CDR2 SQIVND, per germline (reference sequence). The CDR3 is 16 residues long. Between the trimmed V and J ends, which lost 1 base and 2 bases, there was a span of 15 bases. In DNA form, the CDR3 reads TGTGCCAGTAGTATAGCTGGGCCTAGCGAGGCCTACGAGCAGTACTTC. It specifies CASSIAGPSEAYEQYF. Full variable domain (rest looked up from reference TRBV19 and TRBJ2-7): DGGITQSPKYLFRKEGQNVTLSCEQNLNHDAMYWYRQDPGQGLRLIYYSQIVNDFQKGDIAEGYSVSREKKESFPLTVTSAQKNPTAFYLCASSIAGPSEAYEQYFGPGTRLTVT.

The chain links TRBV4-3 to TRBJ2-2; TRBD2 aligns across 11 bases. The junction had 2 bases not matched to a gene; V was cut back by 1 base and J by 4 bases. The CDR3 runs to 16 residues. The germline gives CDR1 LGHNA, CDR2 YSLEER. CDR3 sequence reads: CASSQGSGRGTGELFF. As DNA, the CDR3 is TGCGCCAGCAGCCAAGGTAGCGGGAGGGGCACCGGGGAGCTGTTTTTT.

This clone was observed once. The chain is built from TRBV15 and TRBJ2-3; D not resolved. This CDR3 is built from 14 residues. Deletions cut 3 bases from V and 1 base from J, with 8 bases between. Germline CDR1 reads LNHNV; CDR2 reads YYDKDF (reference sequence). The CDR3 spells CATSSSFGTDTQYF. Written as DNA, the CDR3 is TGTGCCACCAGCAGTAGTTTCGGCACAGATACGCAGTATTTT.

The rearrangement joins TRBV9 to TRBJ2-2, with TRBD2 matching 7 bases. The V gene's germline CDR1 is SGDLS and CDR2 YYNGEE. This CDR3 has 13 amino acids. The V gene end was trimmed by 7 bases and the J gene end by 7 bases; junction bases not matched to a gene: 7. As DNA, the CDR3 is TGTGCCAGCGGATCCGGGAGGCTCGGGGAGCTGTTTTTT. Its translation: CASGSGRLGELFF.

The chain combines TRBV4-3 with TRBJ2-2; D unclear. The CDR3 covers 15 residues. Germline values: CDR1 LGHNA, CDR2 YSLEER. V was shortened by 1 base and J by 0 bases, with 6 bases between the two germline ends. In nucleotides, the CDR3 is TGCGCCAGCAGCCAAGGACTCCCGAACACCGGGGAGCTGTTTTTT. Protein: CASSQGLPNTGELFF.

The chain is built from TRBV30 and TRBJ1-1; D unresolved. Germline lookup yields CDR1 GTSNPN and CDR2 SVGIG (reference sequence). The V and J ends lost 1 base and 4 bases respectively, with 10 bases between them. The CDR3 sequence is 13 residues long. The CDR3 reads CAWSAPGSTEAFF. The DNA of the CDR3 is TGTGCCTGGAGTGCCCCGGGGAGCACTGAAGCTTTCTTT.

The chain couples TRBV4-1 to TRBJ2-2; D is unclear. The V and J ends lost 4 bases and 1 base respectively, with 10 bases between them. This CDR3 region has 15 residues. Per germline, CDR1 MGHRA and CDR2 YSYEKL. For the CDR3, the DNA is TGCGCCAGCAGCCGCCTCCCCCAGAACACCGGGGAGCTGTTTTTT. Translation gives CASSRLPQNTGELFF.

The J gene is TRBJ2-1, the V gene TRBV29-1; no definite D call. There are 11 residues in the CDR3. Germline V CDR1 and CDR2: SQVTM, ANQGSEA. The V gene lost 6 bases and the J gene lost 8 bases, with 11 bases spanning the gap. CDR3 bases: TGCAGCGTCCCCAACGTATATGAGCAGTTCTTC. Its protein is CSVPNVYEQFF.

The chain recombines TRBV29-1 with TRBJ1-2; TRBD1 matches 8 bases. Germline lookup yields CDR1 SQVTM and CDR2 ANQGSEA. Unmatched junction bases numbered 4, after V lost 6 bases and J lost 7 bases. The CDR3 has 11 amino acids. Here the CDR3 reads CSVGQGLGYTF. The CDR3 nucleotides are TGCAGCGTCGGACAGGGTCTTGGCTACACCTTC. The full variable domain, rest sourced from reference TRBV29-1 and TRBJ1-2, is SAVISQKPSRDICQRGTSLTIQCQVDSQVTMMFWYRQQPGQSLTLIATANQGSEATYESGFVIDKFPISRPNLTFSTLTVSNMSPEDSSIYLCSVGQGLGYTFGSGTRLTVV.

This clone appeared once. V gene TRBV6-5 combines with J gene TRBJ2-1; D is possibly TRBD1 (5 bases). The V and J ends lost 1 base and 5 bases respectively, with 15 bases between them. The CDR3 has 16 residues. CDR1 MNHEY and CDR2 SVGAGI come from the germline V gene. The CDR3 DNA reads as TGTGCCAGCAGTTACTTAGGGGCCTCCCAGGACAATGAGCAGTTCTTC. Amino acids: CASSYLGASQDNEQFF.

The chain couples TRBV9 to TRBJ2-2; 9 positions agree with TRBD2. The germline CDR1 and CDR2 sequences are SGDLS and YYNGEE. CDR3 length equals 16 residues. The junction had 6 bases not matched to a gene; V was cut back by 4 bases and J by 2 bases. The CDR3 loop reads CASSPKTSGNTGELFF. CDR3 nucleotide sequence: TGTGCCAGCAGCCCAAAGACTAGCGGCAACACCGGGGAGCTGTTTTTT.

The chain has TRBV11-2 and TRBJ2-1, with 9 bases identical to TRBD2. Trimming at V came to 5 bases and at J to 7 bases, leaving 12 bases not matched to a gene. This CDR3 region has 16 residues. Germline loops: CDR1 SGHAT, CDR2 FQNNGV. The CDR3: CASSPGPAGGLNEQFF. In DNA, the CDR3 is TGTGCCAGCAGCCCGGGCCCCGCGGGAGGGTTGAATGAGCAGTTCTTC.

The CDR3 region is CASSPLGGYAEAFF. DNA for the CDR3: TGTGCCAGCAGCCCGCTTGGGGGGTACGCTGAAGCTTTCTTT. The chain links TRBV7-9 to TRBJ1-1; tentative D call: TRBD1 (5 bases). The V gene's germline CDR1 is SEHNR and CDR2 FQNEAQ (reference sequence). V lost 5 bases, J lost 6 bases, and 16 bases lay in between. This CDR3 has 14 amino acids.

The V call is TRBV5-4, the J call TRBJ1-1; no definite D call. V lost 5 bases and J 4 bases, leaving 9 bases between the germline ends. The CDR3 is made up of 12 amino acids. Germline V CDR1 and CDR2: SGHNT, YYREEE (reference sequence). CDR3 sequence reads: CASSMTATEAFF. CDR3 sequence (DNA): TGTGCCAGCAGTATGACGGCCACTGAAGCTTTCTTT.

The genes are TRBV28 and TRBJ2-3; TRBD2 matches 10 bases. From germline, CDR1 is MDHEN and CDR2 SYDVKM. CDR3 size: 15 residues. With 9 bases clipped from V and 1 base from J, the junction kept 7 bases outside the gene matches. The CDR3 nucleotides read TGTGCCAGTTCCACCGGGACTAGCGGCACAGATACGCAGTATTTT. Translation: CASSTGTSGTDTQYF.

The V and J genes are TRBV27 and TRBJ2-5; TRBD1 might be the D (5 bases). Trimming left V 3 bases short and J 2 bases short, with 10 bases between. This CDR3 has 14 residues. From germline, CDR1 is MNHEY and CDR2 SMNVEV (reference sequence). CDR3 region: CASSFQGRQETQYF. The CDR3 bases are TGTGCCAGCAGTTTTCAGGGTCGGCAAGAGACCCAGTACTTC.

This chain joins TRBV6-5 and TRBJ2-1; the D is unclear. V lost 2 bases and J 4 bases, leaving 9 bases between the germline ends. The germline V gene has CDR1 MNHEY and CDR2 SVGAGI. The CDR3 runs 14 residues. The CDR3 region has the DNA TGTGCCAGCAGTTACATCGGCCCTTACAATGAGCAGTTCTTC. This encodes CASSYIGPYNEQFF.

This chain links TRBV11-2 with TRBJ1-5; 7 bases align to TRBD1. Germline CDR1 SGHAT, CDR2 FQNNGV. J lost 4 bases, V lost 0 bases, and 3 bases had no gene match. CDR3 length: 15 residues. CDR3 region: CASSLDSGGNQPQHF. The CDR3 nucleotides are TGTGCCAGCAGCTTAGATTCAGGGGGTAATCAGCCCCAGCATTTT.